Sequencing of this TCR beta chain was carried out in a study of blood T cell repertoires in COVID-19. CDR3 length: 14 residues. Germline V gives CDR1 MDHEN, CDR2 SYDVKM. The V end was cut by 0 bases, the J end by 4 bases, with 9 bases between. Everyone who took part was roughly 18 to 89 years old, and they came from about two dozen US areas. Cohort 3 recovered donors had two negative PCRs, clearance, or symptom resolution. As originally analysed: Estimation of nucleated cell counts relied on the amplification of reference gene primers. The protocol was immunoSEQ multiplex PCR, while the TCRdb copy is restricted to in-frame clones and leaves out a portion. Clonal size and the V and J genes are those of that table, whereas D and trimming came from the DNA. This sample has over 300,000 clones; 87% occur once, and the top ten carry under 6%.

This clonotype originated in a woman aged 25 to 39 who had recovered from COVID-19. V gene TRBV28 combines with J gene TRBJ1-1; no firm D call. Sequenced: PBMCs or T cells enriched from blood (not recorded which). The CDR3 loop is CASSLWGVGTEAFF. CDR3 sequence (DNA): TGTGCCAGCAGTTTATGGGGAGTGGGCACTGAAGCTTTCTTT.